This T cell receptor beta chain came from a study of identical twins. This CDR3 is built from 15 residues. V was cut by 4 bases and J by 2 bases, with 12 bases left in between. From germline, CDR1 is SQVTM and CDR2 ANQGSEA. Whole-study results and caveats: Sequences that were out-of-frame, alpha and twin-shared displayed an excess of low generation probability.

There are a few counts of this clonotype. Its antigen is still unknown. A single record per CDR3 protein comes from TCRdb applying MiXCR to the 5' RACE reads. The sample gives about 300,000 distinct CDR3 sequences, 12% of which show up once; approximately 7.9% is in the top ten. The same sample was also used in a study of yellow fever vaccine responses in identical twins.

The rearrangement links TRBV29-1 to TRBJ2-6; a weak D match, TRBD1 (5 bases). Source material: CD8+ T cells sorted from blood. This clonotype was sampled from a woman younger than 35 in good health. DNA of the CDR3: TGCAGCGTTGGTACTCAGGGAACTGGGGCCAACGTCCTGACTTTC. It codes for CSVGTQGTGANVLTF.